The rows below give T cell receptor beta chains drawn from one sample of a study of regulatory T cells in long-lasting Graves disease. TCRdb independently ran MiXCR on the multiplex PCR reads; one entry per CDR3 protein. The sample records 390,000 or so distinct CDR3 sequences, roughly 23% being singletons. Material: peripheral blood mononuclear cells (PBMCs), obtained when the disease was refractory, from a patient treated with antithyroid drugs. Receptors originate from a woman in her 40s with Graves disease. Both conserved end residues are part of each CDR3. The D gene is left open where the match is weak. The size of a clone is reported for some rows only, either as once, few or many, or as a class for expanded clones.

clone_size	v_call	d_call	cdr3_length	j_call	cdr3_nt	cdr3_aa
.	TRBV5-4	TRBD1	15	TRBJ2-2	TGTGCCAGCAGCTTGGCTACAGGGGTAACCGGGGAGCTGTTTTTT	CASSLATGVTGELFF
few	TRBV7-2	.	15	TRBJ2-1	TGTGCCAGCAGCTTCCCTAGGAACGGCCCCAATGAGCAGTTCTTC	CASSFPRNGPNEQFF
few	TRBV28	TRBD1	14	TRBJ2-3	TGTGCCAGCAGTCTAGTGGACAGGGGAGATACGCAGTATTTT	CASSLVDRGDTQYF
.	TRBV19	.	14	TRBJ1-2	TGTGCCAGTAGTCATCTCGGACAAAGCTATGGCTACACCTTC	CASSHLGQSYGYTF
many	TRBV2	.	10	TRBJ2-7	TGTGCCAGCAGTACTTCCGAGCAGTACTTC	CASSTSEQYF
.	TRBV3-1	.	11	TRBJ1-1	TGTGCCAGCAGCCAAGCCAGGGTAGCTTTCTTT	CASSQARVAFF
.	TRBV20-1	.	14	TRBJ2-7	TGCAGTGCTAGAGACGACTGGACTTCCTACGAGCAGTACTTC	CSARDDWTSYEQYF
.	TRBV29-1	.	13	TRBJ2-2	TGCAGCGTCCCCACCTGGAACACCGGGGAGCTGTTTTTT	CSVPTWNTGELFF
many	TRBV2	.	14	TRBJ1-5	TGTGCCAGCAGTGAGATGGACACCAATCAGCCCCAGCAATTT	CASSEMDTNQPQQF
.	TRBV7-9	TRBD2	17	TRBJ2-7	TGTGCCAGCAGCTCAACTCCTTCTAGCGGGAGGGAATACGAGCAGTACTTC	CASSSTPSSGREYEQYF
many	TRBV2	TRBD2	12	TRBJ2-7	TGTGCCAGCAAGAGACTAGCCGGCGAGCAGTACTTC	CASKRLAGEQYF
few	TRBV4-1	.	16	TRBJ1-1	TGCGCCAGCAGCCAGGGGTCGAACAGGCCGAACACTGAAGCTTTCTTT	CASSQGSNRPNTEAFF
.	TRBV5-1	TRBD2	16	TRBJ2-3	TGCGCCAGCAGCTTGGGCGGACTAGCGGCCCCAGATACGCAGTATTTT	CASSLGGLAAPDTQYF
.	TRBV5-1	.	15	TRBJ1-2	TGCGCCAGCAGCCTGGGCCAAACCCCAAACTATGGCTACACCTTC	CASSLGQTPNYGYTF
many	TRBV28	TRBD1	14	TRBJ2-7	TGTGCCAGCAGTACCAACAGGGGTTCCTACGAGCAGTACTTC	CASSTNRGSYEQYF
.	TRBV7-2	.	14	TRBJ2-7	TGTGCCAGCACCGCCGCAGGACCCCCCTACGAGCAGTACTTC	CASTAAGPPYEQYF
.	TRBV28	.	13	TRBJ2-7	TGTGCCAGCAGTTTGGTTGGAGGTAACGAGCAGTACTTC	CASSLVGGNEQYF
many	TRBV12-3/TRBV12-4	.	16	TRBJ1-5	TGTGCCAGCAGTTTAGGGCAAGGGGTGGGCAATCAGCCCCAGCATTTT	CASSLGQGVGNQPQHF
many	TRBV7-9	.	15	TRBJ1-6	TGTGCCAGCAGCCCCTTGGGGGGACTGGGTTCACCCCTCCACTTT	CASSPLGGLGSPLHF
.	TRBV20-1	TRBD2	15	TRBJ2-7	TGCAGTGCTAGCGCACTAGCGGGAGGATTTGACGAGCAGTACTTC	CSASALAGGFDEQYF
few	TRBV7-2	.	13	TRBJ1-3	TGTGCCAGCACCCGAGGGGCTGGAAACACCATATATTTT	CASTRGAGNTIYF
.	TRBV6-1	.	15	TRBJ1-6	TGTGCCAGCAGCACGACGTCAGGGGAGAATTCACCCCTCCACTTT	CASSTTSGENSPLHF
many	TRBV13	.	13	TRBJ1-2	TGTGCCAGCAGCTATACGTCTAACTATGGCTACACCTTC	CASSYTSNYGYTF
many	TRBV20-1	TRBD1	16	TRBJ2-1	TGCAGTGCTCGAGTTTTCGGGACAGCATCCTACAATGAGCAGTTCTTC	CSARVFGTASYNEQFF
.	TRBV6-5	.	17	TRBJ1-5	TGTGCCAGCAGTTATCTCTCGGGACATCGAGGGTATCAGCCCCAGCATTTT	CASSYLSGHRGYQPQHF
.	TRBV4-1	.	13	TRBJ1-1	TGCGCCAGCAGCCAAGGACGAGGCGCTGAAGCTTTCTTT	CASSQGRGAEAFF
few	TRBV10-2	TRBD1	16	TRBJ1-1	TGCGCCAGCAGTGACAACCGGGACAGGAGGAACACTGAAGCTTTCTTT	CASSDNRDRRNTEAFF
many	TRBV12-3/TRBV12-4	TRBD2	15	TRBJ2-7	TGTGCCAGCAGCCCCCGGACAGCGGGGGGTTGGGAGCAGTACTTC	CASSPRTAGGWEQYF
many	TRBV28	.	13	TRBJ1-3	TGTGCCAGCATTAAGGGACTTGGAAACACCATATATTTT	CASIKGLGNTIYF
few	TRBV10-3	TRBD1	16	TRBJ1-1	TGTGCCATCAGTGCGCTAGGACAGGGATCGAACACTGAAGCTTTCTTT	CAISALGQGSNTEAFF
.	TRBV5-1	.	15	TRBJ2-7	TGCGCCAGCAGCTTTGAGGCTGTAAAGTCCTACGAGCAGTACTTC	CASSFEAVKSYEQYF
few	TRBV20-1	.	14	TRBJ2-2	TGCAGTGCTAGAGATCGACAGCACCCCGGGGAGCTGTTTTTT	CSARDRQHPGELFF
.	TRBV19	.	13	TRBJ1-1	TGTGCCAGTTTGAACGGATGGAACACTGAAGCTTTCTTT	CASLNGWNTEAFF
few	TRBV19	.	12	TRBJ1-1	TGTGCCAGTACGAAGAAGAACACTGAAGCTTTCTTT	CASTKKNTEAFF
.	TRBV2	TRBD2	15	TRBJ2-1	TGTGCCAGCAGTGAGCCTAGCGGATCCTACAATGAGCAGTTCTTC	CASSEPSGSYNEQFF
.	TRBV7-7	.	15	TRBJ1-4	TGTGCTAGCAGCTTAGGACTCGGGGGTAATGAAAAACTGTTTTTT	CASSLGLGGNEKLFF
.	TRBV5-1	.	13	TRBJ2-7	TGCGCCAGCAGCTTGGAAGCGGTCCACGAGCAGTACTTC	CASSLEAVHEQYF
many	TRBV24-1	.	16	TRBJ1-1	TGTGCCACCAGTGATTCGACCTTAGACACGACCACTGAAGCTTTCTTT	CATSDSTLDTTTEAFF
many	TRBV2	TRBD1	16	TRBJ2-2	TGTGCCAGCAGAGCTTGGGACAGAAGGAATGCCGGGGAGCTGTTTTTT	CASRAWDRRNAGELFF
many	TRBV12-3/TRBV12-4	.	16	TRBJ2-5	TGTGCCAGCAGTTTAGGGTGGGTACAGTCCCAAGAGACCCAGTACTTC	CASSLGWVQSQETQYF
.	TRBV20-1	TRBD2	14	TRBJ2-7	TGCAGTGCTAGAGGCTCCAGCGGGAGCTACGAGCAGTACTTC	CSARGSSGSYEQYF
many	TRBV28	.	16	TRBJ2-7	TGTGCCAGCAGTACCCCAGAAGCGCACAGCTCCTACGAGCAGTACTTC	CASSTPEAHSSYEQYF
.	TRBV5-1	.	14	TRBJ1-6	TGCGCCAGCAGGTATCGACAGGTCGATTCAGCCCTCCACTTT	CASRYRQVDSALHF
.	TRBV20-1	.	14	TRBJ1-4	TGCAGTGCTAGCGGTCCCCCAGATGGCGAAAAACTGTTTTTT	CSASGPPDGEKLFF
many	TRBV28	TRBD1	14	TRBJ2-7	TGTGCCAGCGGCCCCCCGGGACAGGGATACGAGCAGTACTTC	CASGPPGQGYEQYF
few	TRBV19	.	14	TRBJ1-5	TGTGCCAGTAGTATAGCGGCAGCGACCCAGCCCCAGCATTTT	CASSIAAATQPQHF
.	TRBV29-1	TRBD2	16	TRBJ2-7	TGCAGCGTTGAAGCGACCGATGGACTAGACCTCTACGAGCAGTACTTC	CSVEATDGLDLYEQYF
.	TRBV6-1	.	15	TRBJ1-5	TGTGCCAGCAGAGTTCCAGGCGGTAGCAATCAGCCCCAGCATTTT	CASRVPGGSNQPQHF
.	TRBV29-1	.	14	TRBJ2-7	TGCAGCGTTGAAGAACCTGGGCAGGGATACGAGCAGTACTTC	CSVEEPGQGYEQYF